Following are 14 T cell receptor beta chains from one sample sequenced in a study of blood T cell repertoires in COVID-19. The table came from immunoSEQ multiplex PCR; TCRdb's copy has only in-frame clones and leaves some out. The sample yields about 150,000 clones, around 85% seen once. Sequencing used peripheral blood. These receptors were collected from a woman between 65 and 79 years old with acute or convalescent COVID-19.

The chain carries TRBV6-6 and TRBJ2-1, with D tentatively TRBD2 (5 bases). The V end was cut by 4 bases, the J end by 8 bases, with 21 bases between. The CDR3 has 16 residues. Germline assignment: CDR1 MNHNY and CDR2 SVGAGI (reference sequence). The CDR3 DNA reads TGTGCCAGCAGTTCACCAGGAGGCATAGCATGGTATGAGCAGTTCTTC. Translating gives CASSSPGGIAWYEQFF.

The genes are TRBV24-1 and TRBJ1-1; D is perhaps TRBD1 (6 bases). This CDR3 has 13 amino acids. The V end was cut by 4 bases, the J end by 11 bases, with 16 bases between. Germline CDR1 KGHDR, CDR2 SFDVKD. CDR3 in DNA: TGTGCCACCAGTGAGACAGGACGAGATCACGCTTTCTTT. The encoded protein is CATSETGRDHAFF.

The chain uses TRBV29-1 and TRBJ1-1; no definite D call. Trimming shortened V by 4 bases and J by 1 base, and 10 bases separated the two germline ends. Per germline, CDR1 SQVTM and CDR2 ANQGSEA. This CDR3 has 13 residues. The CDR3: CSVVAGGNTEAFF. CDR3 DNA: TGCAGCGTTGTGGCAGGAGGGAACACTGAAGCTTTCTTT.

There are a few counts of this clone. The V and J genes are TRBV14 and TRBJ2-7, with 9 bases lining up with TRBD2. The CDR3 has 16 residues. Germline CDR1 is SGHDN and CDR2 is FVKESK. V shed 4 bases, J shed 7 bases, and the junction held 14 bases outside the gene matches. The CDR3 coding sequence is TGTGCCAGCAGCCGCGGGGGGGCCGCCGGGGCTGGGGAGCAGTACGTC. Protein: CASSRGGAAGAGEQYV.

CDR3 bases: TGCGCCAGCAGCCCCCTGGGGGGGGAAAGTTATGGCTACACCTTC. Translated: CASSPLGGESYGYTF. V and J are TRBV5-1 and TRBJ1-2, with TRBD1 as a possible D gene (5 bases). Trimming removed 4 bases at V and 5 bases at J, with 18 bases between. The CDR3 is 15 amino acids. Per germline, CDR1 SGHRS and CDR2 YFSETQ.

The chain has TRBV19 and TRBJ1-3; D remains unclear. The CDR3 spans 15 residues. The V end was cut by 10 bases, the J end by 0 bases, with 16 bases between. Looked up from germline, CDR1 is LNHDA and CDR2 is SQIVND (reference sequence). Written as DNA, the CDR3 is TGTGCCACCGACGACCGACGGGGCTCTGGAAACACCATATATTTT. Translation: CATDDRRGSGNTIYF.

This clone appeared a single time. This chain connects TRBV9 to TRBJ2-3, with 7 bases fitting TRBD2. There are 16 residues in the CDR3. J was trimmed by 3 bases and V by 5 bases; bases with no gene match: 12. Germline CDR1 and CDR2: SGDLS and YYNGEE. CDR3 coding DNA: TGTGCCAGCAGTGTACTCGCGGGGGTGAGTACAGATACGCAGTATTTT. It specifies CASSVLAGVSTDTQYF.

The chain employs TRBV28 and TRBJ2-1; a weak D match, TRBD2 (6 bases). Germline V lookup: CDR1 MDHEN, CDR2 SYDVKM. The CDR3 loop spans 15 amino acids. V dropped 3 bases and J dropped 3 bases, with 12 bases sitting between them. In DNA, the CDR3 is TGTGCCAGCAGTTTTGCGGGGACCGGCTACAATGAGCAGTTCTTC. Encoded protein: CASSFAGTGYNEQFF.

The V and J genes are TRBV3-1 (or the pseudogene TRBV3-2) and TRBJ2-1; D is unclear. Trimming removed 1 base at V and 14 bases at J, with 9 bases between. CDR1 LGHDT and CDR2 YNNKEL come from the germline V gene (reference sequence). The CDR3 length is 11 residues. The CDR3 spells CASSQGREKFF. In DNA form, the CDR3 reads TGTGCCAGCAGCCAAGGGAGAGAGAAGTTCTTC.

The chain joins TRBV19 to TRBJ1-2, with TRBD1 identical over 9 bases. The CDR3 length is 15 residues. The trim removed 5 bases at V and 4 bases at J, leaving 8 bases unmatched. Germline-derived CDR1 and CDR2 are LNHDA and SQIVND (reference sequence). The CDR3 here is CASSPRGQGFYGYTF. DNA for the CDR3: TGTGCCAGTAGTCCGCGGGGACAGGGATTCTATGGCTACACCTTC. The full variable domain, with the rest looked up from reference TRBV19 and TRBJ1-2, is DGGITQSPKYLFRKEGQNVTLSCEQNLNHDAMYWYRQDPGQGLRLIYYSQIVNDFQKGDIAEGYSVSREKKESFPLTVTSAQKNPTAFYLCASSPRGQGFYGYTFGSGTRLTVV.

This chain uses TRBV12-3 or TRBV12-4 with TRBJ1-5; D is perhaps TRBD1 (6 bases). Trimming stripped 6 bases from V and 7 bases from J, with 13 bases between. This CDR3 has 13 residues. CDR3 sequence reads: CASRDSLTQPQHF. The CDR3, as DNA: TGTGCCAGCAGGGACAGCCTGACGCAGCCCCAGCATTTT.

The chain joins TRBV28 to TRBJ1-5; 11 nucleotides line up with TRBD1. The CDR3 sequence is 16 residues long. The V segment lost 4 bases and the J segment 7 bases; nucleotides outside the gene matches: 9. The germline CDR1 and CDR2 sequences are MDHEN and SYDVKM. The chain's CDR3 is CASSSEGQGVGQPQHF. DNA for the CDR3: TGTGCCAGCAGTTCAGAGGGACAGGGGGTCGGCCAGCCCCAGCATTTT.

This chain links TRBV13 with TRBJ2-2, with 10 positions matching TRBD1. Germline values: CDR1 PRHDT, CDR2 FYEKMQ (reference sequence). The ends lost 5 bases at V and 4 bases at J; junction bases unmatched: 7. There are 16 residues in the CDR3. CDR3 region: CASSRSGTGATGELFF. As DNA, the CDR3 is TGTGCCAGCAGCCGTTCCGGGACAGGGGCCACCGGGGAGCTGTTTTTT.

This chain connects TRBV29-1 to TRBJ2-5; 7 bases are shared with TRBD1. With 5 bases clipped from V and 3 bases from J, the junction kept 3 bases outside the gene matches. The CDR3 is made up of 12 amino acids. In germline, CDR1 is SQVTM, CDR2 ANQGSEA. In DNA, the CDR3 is TGCAGCGTTAATACAGGGGAAGAGACCCAGTACTTC. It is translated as CSVNTGEETQYF.